This T cell receptor beta chain was sequenced in a study of CD8 T cells in ankylosing spondylitis. Each CDR3 protein is one row after TCRdb ran MiXCR on the 5' RACE reads. The table records about 360,000 distinct CDR3 sequences, approximately 22% of them present only once. Details on this clonotype: Its specificity is unknown.

CDR1 and CDR2 (germline): SGHAT, FQNNGV. The CDR3 is 16 residues long. V lost 3 bases to trimming and J lost 2 bases; unmatched junction nucleotides: 3. Study-wide results and limits: There were earlier reports of some motif variants in reactive arthritis synovial fluid and blood. Within ankylosing spondylitis blood, a TCR beta motif made up of eight highly homologous variants appeared to be characteristic. Matched ankylosing spondylitis synovial fluid reportedly showed significant enrichment of disease-linked clones.

The sequence derives from a male donor with ankylosing spondylitis or in good health (not recorded which). The V call is TRBV11-2, the J call TRBJ2-3; TRBD2 matches 12 bases. The sample consisted of blood, either unsorted or a sorted T cell fraction (not recorded which). CDR3 in amino acids: CASSFLAGGYTDTQYF. CDR3 nucleotides: TGTGCCAGCAGCTTCCTAGCGGGGGGGTACACAGATACGCAGTATTTT.